A single T cell receptor beta chain is shown here with its context. The sample originates from a study of blood T cell repertoires in COVID-19. The table came from immunoSEQ multiplex PCR; TCRdb's copy has only in-frame clones and leaves some out. The table has approximately 260,000 clones, around 83% seen once. The ends were cut back, 0 bases at V and 5 bases at J, with 10 bases in the middle. The CDR3 runs 15 residues. The germline V gene has CDR1 SGHVS and CDR2 FQNEAQ. Those designated as exposed participants met a COVID-19 case within 2 weeks before study entry. The chain combines TRBV7-8 with TRBJ1-4; maybe TRBD1 (6 bases). Sequencing input: PBMCs or T cells enriched from blood (not recorded which). The receptor was derived from a woman between 50 and 59 years old who had been exposed to COVID-19. The DNA for the CDR3 is TGTGCCAGCAGCTTAGCGGGGCAGGGGAATGAAAAACTGTTTTTT. This codes for CASSLAGQGNEKLFF.